This T cell receptor beta chain stems from a study of blood T cell repertoires in COVID-19. Turning to the study itself: T cells, B-cell-depleted T cells, or PBMCs provided the cDNA or gDNA that served as material.

Researchers sorted participants into cohorts using their self-reported clinical history. Here immunoSEQ multiplex PCR was the method, and the copy in TCRdb shows in-frame clones only, minus some. The table includes fewer than 500,000 clones, about 90% detected once. V lost 3 bases and J 7 bases, leaving 5 bases between the germline ends. This CDR3 region has 11 residues. Germline values: CDR1 SGHDN, CDR2 FVKESK. The gene calls are TRBV14 and TRBJ2-3; unclear D gene. The sequence came from a woman younger than 30 who had recovered from COVID-19. The source material was PBMCs or T cells enriched from blood (not recorded which). The CDR3 reads CASSHSHTQYF. The CDR3 coding sequence is TGTGCCAGCAGCCATAGCCATACGCAGTATTTT.